These T cell receptor beta chains were read from a single sample in a study of regulatory T cells in long-lasting Graves disease. A single record per CDR3 protein comes from TCRdb applying MiXCR to the multiplex PCR reads. Of approximately 270,000 distinct CDR3 sequences in the sample, about 20% were seen once. These data are also associated with another study on T cells in Graves' hyperthyroidism and ophthalmopathy.

Here the sequenced sample was peripheral blood mononuclear cells (PBMCs), taken at new diagnosis, from a patient treated with antithyroid drugs. Receptors were obtained from a woman in her twenties or thirties with Graves disease. The CDR3 runs from the conserved cysteine through the conserved F or W. D genes are given only for firm matches. Rows give clone size only sometimes, using once, few, many, or a class for an expanded clone.

TRBV11-2	NA	TRBD2	TRBJ2-4	CASSLTSGGQEQYF	TGTGCCAGCAGCCTAACTAGCGGGGGGCAGGAGCAGTACTTC
TRBV20-1	NA	TRBD2	TRBJ2-5	CSARGQRGLQETQYF	TGCAGTGCTAGAGGTCAGCGGGGTCTCCAAGAGACCCAGTACTTC
TRBV18	many	NA	TRBJ1-1	CASSRDGNTEAFF	TGTGCCAGCTCACGGGACGGAAACACTGAAGCTTTCTTT
TRBV4-2	NA	TRBD2	TRBJ2-7	CASGRGGGSSYEQYF	TGTGCCAGCGGTCGAGGCGGGGGGAGCTCCTACGAGCAGTACTTC
TRBV29-1	many	NA	TRBJ1-1	CSVDGGGPNTEAFF	TGCAGCGTTGATGGGGGGGGCCCTAACACTGAAGCTTTCTTT
TRBV20-1	many	TRBD1	TRBJ2-7	CSANRDSKDEQYF	TGCAGTGCAAACCGGGACAGTAAGGACGAGCAGTACTTC
TRBV6-2/TRBV6-3	many	TRBD1	TRBJ2-7	CASWDSSYEQYF	TGTGCCAGCTGGGACAGCTCCTACGAGCAGTACTTC
TRBV20-1	many	NA	TRBJ2-5	CSALAGGSLETQYF	TGCAGTGCCCTCGCCGGGGGTAGCCTCGAGACCCAGTACTTC
TRBV6-1	many	NA	TRBJ1-2	CASSGKTGRGYTF	TGTGCCAGCAGTGGAAAAACAGGCAGGGGCTACACCTTC
TRBV5-1	many	NA	TRBJ1-1	CASARSTPGGGFGTEAFF	TGCGCCAGCGCCCGATCCACCCCCGGGGGCGGATTCGGCACTGAAGCTTTCTTT
TRBV7-8	many	NA	TRBJ2-1	CASSFAGVSSYNEQFF	TGTGCCAGCAGCTTCGCAGGGGTAAGCTCCTACAATGAGCAGTTCTTC
TRBV11-2	many	NA	TRBJ1-2	CASSSAGGDYGYTF	TGTGCCAGCAGCTCAGCCGGGGGGGACTATGGCTACACCTTC
TRBV12-3/TRBV12-4	many	TRBD1	TRBJ2-7	CASTPGQGPYEQYF	TGTGCCAGCACACCGGGACAGGGACCCTACGAGCAGTACTTC
TRBV6-1	NA	NA	TRBJ1-1	CASSEAGAGAFF	TGTGCCAGCAGTGAAGCCGGCGCAGGGGCTTTCTTT
TRBV6-1	NA	TRBD2	TRBJ2-1	CASSQTSGGTYNEQFF	TGTGCCAGCAGTCAAACTAGCGGGGGCACATACAATGAGCAGTTCTTC
TRBV20-1	many	NA	TRBJ2-3	CSAIRRGTDTQYF	TGCAGTGCTATTCGGCGGGGTACAGATACGCAGTATTTT
TRBV9	many	NA	TRBJ2-5	CASSVVEAETQYF	TGTGCCAGCAGCGTAGTAGAGGCAGAGACCCAGTACTTC